What follows describes a single T cell receptor beta chain. Its antigen is not identified. These data come from a study of blood T cells in healthy people across ages. PCR was performed a second time for roughly 6 to 12 cycles using a sample-barcoded 5' primer and a J-beta primer mix. TCRdb reprocessed the 5' RACE reads with MiXCR, giving one entry per CDR3 protein. The table records roughly 500,000 distinct CDR3 sequences, 25% to 30% of them present only once. General observations from the study: Among T cells, TCR beta diversity per million cells dropped roughly linearly as age rose.

The V end was cut by 1 base, the J end by 4 bases, with 13 bases between. From germline, CDR1 is SGHAT and CDR2 FQNNGV. This CDR3 has 16 amino acids. Source material: blood. The receptor was isolated from a woman in her seventies in good health. The rearrangement joins TRBV11-2 to TRBJ2-2, with D tentatively TRBD1 (5 bases). Written as DNA, the CDR3 is TGTGCCAGCAGCTTAGGGGGCCGGCTAGGCACCGGGGAGCTGTTTTTT. Its translation: CASSLGGRLGTGELFF.